This paragraph reports one TCR beta chain. The table lists this clonotype with a few counts. Its antigen is still unknown. No base qualities exist here, and no much larger clone lies one base off it. The germline V gene gives CDR1 as ENHRY and CDR2 as SYGVKD. V is pruned by 2 bases and J by 8 bases, leaving 12 bases of the junction without a gene match. The CDR3, cysteine through phenylalanine, is 18 amino acids long. This entry keeps only the CDR3 DNA: 54 bases, framed from base 1. The data derive from a study of response to subunit inactivated influenza vaccine (dated by TCRdb to about 2018). For context, the study as a whole: To follow how T cells responded to a trivalent subunit inactivated influenza vaccine, the researchers relied on deep quantitative profiling of the T cell receptor repertoire. What the authors observed across the whole study: The authors suggested that each seasonal influenza vaccination may recruit only a limited number of new T cells.

Receptor amplification or capture employed RT-PCR. TCRdb names Illumina HiSeq 2500 as the instrument used. The raw public data were reprocessed by TCRdb itself: fastp quality trimming at Q25, MiXCR clonotype calling, in-frame beta chains only. Identical CDR3 protein sequences are pooled into one entry, listed with their most common genes and DNA. The sample table contains around 480,000 distinct CDR3 sequences; only one count was recorded for more than 15% of them. The leading ten clones occupy about 3% of the sample. Sequencing used CD4+ T cells sorted from PBMCs, obtained around 25 months after vaccination. This receptor chain uses TRBV10-3 and TRBJ2-1, with TRBD2 identical over 13 junction bases. The TCR sequence derives from a man aged 45-69 years who received an inactivated influenza vaccine. Donor details come from another sample of the same person, matched by shared clones. The DNA is TGTGCCATCAGTGAGGGGGGACTAGCGGGACCAACGGGGGATGAGCAGTTCTTC. Translated, this is CAISEGGLAGPTGDEQFF.